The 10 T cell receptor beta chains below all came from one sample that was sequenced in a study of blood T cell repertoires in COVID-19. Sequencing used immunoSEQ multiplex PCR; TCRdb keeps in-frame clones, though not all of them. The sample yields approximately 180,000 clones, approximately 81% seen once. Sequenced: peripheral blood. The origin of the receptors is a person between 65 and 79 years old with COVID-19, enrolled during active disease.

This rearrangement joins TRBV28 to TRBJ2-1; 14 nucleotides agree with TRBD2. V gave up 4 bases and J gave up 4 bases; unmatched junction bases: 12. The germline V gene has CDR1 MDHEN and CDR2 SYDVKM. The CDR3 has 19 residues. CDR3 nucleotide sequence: TGTGCCAGCAGTTATCCCGGGACTAGCGGGGGAGGGTGGTACAATGAGCAGTTCTTC. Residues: CASSYPGTSGGGWYNEQFF. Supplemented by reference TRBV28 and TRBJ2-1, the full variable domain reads DVKVTQSSRYLVKRTGEKVFLECVQDMDHENMFWYRQDPGLGLRLIYFSYDVKMKEKGDIPEGYSVSREKKERFSLILESASTNQTSMYLCASSYPGTSGGGWYNEQFFGPGTRLTVL.

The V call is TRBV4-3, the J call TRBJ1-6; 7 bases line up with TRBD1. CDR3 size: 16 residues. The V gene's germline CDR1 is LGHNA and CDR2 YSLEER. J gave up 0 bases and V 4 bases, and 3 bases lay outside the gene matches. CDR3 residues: CASSRDSSSYNSPLHF. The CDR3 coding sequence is TGCGCCAGCAGCCGGGACAGCAGCTCCTATAATTCACCCCTCCACTTT.

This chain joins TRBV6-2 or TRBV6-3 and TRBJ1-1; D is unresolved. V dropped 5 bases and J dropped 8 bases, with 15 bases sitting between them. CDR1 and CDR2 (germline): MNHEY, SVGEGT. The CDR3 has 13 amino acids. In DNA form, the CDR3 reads TGTGCCAGCAGTCCATATGCCGGTGCGGAAGCTTTCTTT. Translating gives CASSPYAGAEAFF.

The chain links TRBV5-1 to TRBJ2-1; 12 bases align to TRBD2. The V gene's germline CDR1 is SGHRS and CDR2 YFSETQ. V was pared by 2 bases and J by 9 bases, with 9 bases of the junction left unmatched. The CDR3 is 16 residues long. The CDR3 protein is CASSFASSGGAIEQFF. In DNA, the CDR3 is TGCGCCAGCAGCTTCGCCTCTAGCGGGGGGGCTATTGAGCAGTTCTTC.

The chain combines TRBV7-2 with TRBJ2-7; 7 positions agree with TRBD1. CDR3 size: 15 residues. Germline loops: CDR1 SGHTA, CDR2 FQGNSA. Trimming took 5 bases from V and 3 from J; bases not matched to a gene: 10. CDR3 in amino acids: CASSPDWTGYYEQYF. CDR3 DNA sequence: TGTGCCAGCAGCCCCGATTGGACAGGTTACTACGAGCAGTACTTC.

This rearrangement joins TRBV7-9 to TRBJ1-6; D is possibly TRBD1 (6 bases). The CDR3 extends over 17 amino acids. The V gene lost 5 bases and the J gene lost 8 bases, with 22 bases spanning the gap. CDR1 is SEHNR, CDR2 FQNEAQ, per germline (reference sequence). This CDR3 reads CASSHPRDTLEDSPLHF. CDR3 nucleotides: TGTGCCAGCAGCCACCCCCGGGACACCCTAGAGGATTCACCCCTCCACTTT.

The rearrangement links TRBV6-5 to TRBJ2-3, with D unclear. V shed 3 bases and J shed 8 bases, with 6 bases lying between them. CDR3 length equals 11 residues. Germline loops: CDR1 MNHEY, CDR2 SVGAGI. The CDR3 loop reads CASSYGRTQYF. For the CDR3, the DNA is TGTGCCAGCAGTTATGGCCGTACGCAGTATTTT.

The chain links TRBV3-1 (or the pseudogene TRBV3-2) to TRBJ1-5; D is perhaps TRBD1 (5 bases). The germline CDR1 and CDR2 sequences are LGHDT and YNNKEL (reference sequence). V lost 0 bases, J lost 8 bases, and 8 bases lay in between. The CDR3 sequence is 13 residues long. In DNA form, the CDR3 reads TGTGCCAGCAGCCAAGATAAGGACAAGCCCCAGCATTTT. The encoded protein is CASSQDKDKPQHF.

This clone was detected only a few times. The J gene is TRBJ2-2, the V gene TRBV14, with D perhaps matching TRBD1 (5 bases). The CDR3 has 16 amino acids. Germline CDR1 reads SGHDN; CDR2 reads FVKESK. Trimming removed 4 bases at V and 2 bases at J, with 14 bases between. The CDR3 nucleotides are TGTGCCAGCAGCCCACGGTTGGGGCAAAACACCGGGGAGCTGTTTTTT. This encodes CASSPRLGQNTGELFF.

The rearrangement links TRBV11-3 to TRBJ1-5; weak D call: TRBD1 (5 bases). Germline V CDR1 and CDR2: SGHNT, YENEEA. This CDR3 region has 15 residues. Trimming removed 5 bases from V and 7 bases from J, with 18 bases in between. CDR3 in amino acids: CASSQTVLVGQPQHF. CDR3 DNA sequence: TGTGCCAGCAGCCAGACAGTATTGGTAGGCCAGCCCCAGCATTTT.